A selection of T cell receptor beta chains follows, all from one sample in a study of blood T cells in healthy people across ages. TCRdb fed the 5' RACE reads into MiXCR, producing one record per CDR3 protein. The table shows 1.5 million to 2 million distinct CDR3 sequences, with roughly 28% occurring only once. Sequencing was done on a sample of blood. Source of these receptors: a young woman in good health. Each CDR3 is given with its conserved first and last residue. The D gene is left open where the match is weak. Expanded clones are given a class, and other clones once, few, many or no size at all.

d_gene,abundance,j_gene,v_gene,CDR3nt,CDR3aa
.,.,TRBJ2-3,TRBV7-3,TGTGCCAGCAGTCCGGATTTCGGTACGCAGTATTTT,CASSPDFGTQYF
TRBD2,.,TRBJ2-1,TRBV20-1,TGCAGTGCTAGAGACCCTATTAGCGGGAGGGCCGGGAATGAGCAGTTCTTC,CSARDPISGRAGNEQFF
.,.,TRBJ2-3,TRBV10-3,TGTGCCATCAGTGAGTCAGGCGGGTGGAGCACAGATACGCAGTATTTT,CAISESGGWSTDTQYF
TRBD1,few,TRBJ1-4,TRBV20-1,TGCAGTGCTAGAGGGCCAGGGGGCGGTGTATCTGAAAAACTGTTTTTT,CSARGPGGGVSEKLFF
TRBD1,few,TRBJ1-2,TRBV20-1,TGCAGTGCTAGAGGGGCCGGGACAGGGTTTGATGGCTACACCTTC,CSARGAGTGFDGYTF
TRBD1,few,TRBJ2-1,TRBV3-1,TGTGCCAGCATCCAGGACAGGGGGTTCGTTTCGAACAATGAGCAGTTCTTC,CASIQDRGFVSNNEQFF
TRBD1,many,TRBJ2-1,TRBV29-1,TGCAGCGTTGGAGGGGACAGGGGGGCAAATGAGCAGTTCTTC,CSVGGDRGANEQFF
.,few,TRBJ2-7,TRBV6-2/TRBV6-3,TGTGCCAGCAGTCGACAGCCACTTTCCTACGAGCAGTACTTC,CASSRQPLSYEQYF
TRBD1,.,TRBJ2-7,TRBV29-1,TGCAGCGGGATCCCGACAGGGGGCGTCGAGCAGTACTTC,CSGIPTGGVEQYF
.,many,TRBJ2-7,TRBV6-6,TGTGCCAGCAGTTACTCACAGGGCCACGAGCAGTACTTC,CASSYSQGHEQYF
TRBD1,few,TRBJ1-2,TRBV15,TGTGCCACCAGCAGAGGTTCAGGGGGCGGCTATGGCTACACCTTC,CATSRGSGGGYGYTF